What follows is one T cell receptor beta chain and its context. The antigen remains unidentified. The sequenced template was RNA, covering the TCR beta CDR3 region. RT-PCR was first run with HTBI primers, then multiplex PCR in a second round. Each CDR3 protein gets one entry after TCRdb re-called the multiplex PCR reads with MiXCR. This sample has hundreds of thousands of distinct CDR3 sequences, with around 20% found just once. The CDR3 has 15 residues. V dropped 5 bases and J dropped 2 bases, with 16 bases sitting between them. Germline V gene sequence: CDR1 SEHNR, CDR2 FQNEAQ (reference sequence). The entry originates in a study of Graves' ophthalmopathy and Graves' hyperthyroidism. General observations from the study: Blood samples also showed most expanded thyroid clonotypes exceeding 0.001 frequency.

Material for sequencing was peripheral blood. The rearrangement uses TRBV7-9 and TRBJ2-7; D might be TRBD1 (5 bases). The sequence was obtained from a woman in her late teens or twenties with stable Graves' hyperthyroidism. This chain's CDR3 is CASSTEGVNAYEQYF. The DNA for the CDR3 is TGTGCCAGCAGCACTGAAGGGGTCAATGCCTACGAGCAGTACTTC.